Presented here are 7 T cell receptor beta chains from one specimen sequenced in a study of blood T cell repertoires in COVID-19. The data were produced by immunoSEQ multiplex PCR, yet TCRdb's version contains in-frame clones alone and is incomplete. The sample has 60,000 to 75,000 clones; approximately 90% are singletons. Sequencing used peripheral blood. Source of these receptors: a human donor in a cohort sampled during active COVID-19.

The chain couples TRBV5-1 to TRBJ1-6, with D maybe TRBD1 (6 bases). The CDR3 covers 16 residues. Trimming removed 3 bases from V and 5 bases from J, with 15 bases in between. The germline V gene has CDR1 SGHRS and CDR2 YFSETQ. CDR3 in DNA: TGCGCCAGCAGCTATATGCCGCAGGGGAATAATTCACCCCTCCACTTT. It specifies CASSYMPQGNNSPLHF.

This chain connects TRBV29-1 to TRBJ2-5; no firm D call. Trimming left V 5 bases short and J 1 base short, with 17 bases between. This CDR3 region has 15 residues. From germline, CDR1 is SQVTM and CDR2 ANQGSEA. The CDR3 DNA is TGCAGCGTTAGCCCGCCCGGCGGATTCCAAGAGACCCAGTACTTC. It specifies CSVSPPGGFQETQYF.

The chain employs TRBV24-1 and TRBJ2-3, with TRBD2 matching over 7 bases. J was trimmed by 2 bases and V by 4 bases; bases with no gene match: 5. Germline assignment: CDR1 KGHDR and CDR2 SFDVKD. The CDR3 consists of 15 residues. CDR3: CATSDLAATTDTQYF. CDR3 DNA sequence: TGTGCCACCAGTGACCTAGCGGCCACCACAGATACGCAGTATTTT.

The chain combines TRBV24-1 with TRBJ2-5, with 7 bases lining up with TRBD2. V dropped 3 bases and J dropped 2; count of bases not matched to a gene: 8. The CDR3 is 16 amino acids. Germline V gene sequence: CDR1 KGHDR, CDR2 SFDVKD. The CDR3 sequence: CATSDPGEGAQETQYF. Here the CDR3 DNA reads TGTGCCACCAGTGATCCGGGGGAGGGTGCACAAGAGACCCAGTACTTC.

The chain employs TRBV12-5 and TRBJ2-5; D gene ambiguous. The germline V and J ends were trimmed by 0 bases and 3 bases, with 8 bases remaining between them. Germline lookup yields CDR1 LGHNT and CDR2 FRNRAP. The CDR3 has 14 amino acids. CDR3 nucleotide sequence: TGTGCTAGTGGTTTGGTCTCACGCGAAGAGACCCAGTACTTC. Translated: CASGLVSREETQYF.

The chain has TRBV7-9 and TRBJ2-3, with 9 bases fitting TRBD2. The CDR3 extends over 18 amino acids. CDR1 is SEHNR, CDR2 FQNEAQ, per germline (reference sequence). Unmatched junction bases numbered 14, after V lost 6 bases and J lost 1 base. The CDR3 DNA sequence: TGTGCCAGCAGTTCCAGGTCCCATAGCGGGAGTGGCACAGATACGCAGTATTTT. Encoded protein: CASSSRSHSGSGTDTQYF. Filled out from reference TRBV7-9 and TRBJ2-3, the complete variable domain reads DTGVSQNPRHKITKRGQNVTFRCDPISEHNRLYWYRQTLGQGPEFLTYFQNEAQLEKSRLLSDRFSAERPKGSFSTLEIQRTEQGDSAMYLCASSSRSHSGSGTDTQYFGPGTRLTVL.

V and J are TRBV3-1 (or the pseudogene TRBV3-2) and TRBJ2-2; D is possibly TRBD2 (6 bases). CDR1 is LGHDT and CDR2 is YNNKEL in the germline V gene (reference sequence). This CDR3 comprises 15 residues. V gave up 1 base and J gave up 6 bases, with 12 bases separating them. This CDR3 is CASSQVSAGSGELFF. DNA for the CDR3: TGTGCCAGCAGCCAAGTCTCCGCGGGGTCCGGGGAGCTGTTTTTT.